This T cell receptor (beta chain) came from a study of regulatory T cells in long-lasting Graves disease. Overall study: New Graves' disease cases had less than 3 months of antithyroid drugs.

Study conclusions and caveats: Newly diagnosed Graves' patients had higher TCR diversity than persistent ones.

The time point here: newly diagnosed GD, antithyroid drugs for less than 3 months. PBMC RNA served as the TCR library source. This clonotype was counted between two and nine times. Its antigen is currently unknown. Building the TCR beta libraries relied on iRepertoire HTBI primers, and CDR3 regions underwent Arm-PCR. From the multiplex PCR reads, TCRdb called clonotypes with MiXCR, one entry per CDR3 protein. Of fewer than 550,000 distinct CDR3 sequences listed, about 15% are singletons. J gave up 6 bases and V 6 bases, and 4 bases lay outside the gene matches. This CDR3 spans 15 amino acids. CDR1 and CDR2 from the germline V gene are LGHDT and YNNKEL (reference sequence). These same data were also listed under a study on T cells in Graves' hyperthyroidism and ophthalmopathy. As that study records: The TCR CDR3 first-round RT-PCR relied on the HTBI primer set.

Sequencing used peripheral blood mononuclear cells (PBMCs), obtained at new diagnosis, from a patient treated with antithyroid drugs. This chain joins TRBV3-1 and TRBJ2-2; the match to TRBD2 covers 13 bases. The receptor comes from a woman aged 35-65 years with Graves disease. The CDR3 sequence is CASRKTSGGSGELFF. CDR3 bases: TGTGCCAGCAGAAAGACTAGCGGGGGGTCCGGGGAGCTGTTTTTT.